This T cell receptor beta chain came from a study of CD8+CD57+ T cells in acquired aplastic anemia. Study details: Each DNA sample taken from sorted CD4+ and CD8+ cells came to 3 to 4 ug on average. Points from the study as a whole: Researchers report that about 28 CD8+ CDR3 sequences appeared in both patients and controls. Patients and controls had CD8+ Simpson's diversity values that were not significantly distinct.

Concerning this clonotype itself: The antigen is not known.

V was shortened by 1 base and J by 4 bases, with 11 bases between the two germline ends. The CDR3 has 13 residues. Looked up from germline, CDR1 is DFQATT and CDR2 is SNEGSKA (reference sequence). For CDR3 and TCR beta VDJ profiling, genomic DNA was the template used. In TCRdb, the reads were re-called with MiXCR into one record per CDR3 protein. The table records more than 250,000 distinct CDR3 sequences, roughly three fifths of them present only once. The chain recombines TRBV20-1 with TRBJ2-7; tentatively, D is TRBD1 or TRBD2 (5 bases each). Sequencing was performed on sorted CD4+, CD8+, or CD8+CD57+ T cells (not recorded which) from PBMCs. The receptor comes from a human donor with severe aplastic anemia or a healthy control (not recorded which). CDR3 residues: CSARGAREYEQYF. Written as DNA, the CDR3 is TGCAGTGCTAGAGGCGCCAGGGAGTACGAGCAGTACTTC.